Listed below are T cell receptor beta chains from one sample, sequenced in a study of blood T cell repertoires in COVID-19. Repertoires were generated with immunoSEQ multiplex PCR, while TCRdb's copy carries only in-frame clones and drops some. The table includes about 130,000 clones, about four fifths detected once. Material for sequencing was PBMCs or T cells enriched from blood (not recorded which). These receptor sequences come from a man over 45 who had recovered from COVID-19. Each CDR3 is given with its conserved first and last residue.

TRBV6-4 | CASSPSLQTEAFF
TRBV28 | CASKGWGDRFYQETQYF
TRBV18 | CASRGFMNTEAFF
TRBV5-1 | CASSLRDTQYF
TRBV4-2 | CASSQGPDSNQPQHF
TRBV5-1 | CASSLFDSRETQYF
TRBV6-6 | CASSSRDRGNSPLHF
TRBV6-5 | CASSYSTGTYEQYF
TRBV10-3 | CAISETTGGYGYTF
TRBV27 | CASSWVSATGEDGYTF
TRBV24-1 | CATTTGNHF
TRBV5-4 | CASSTRTGSYEQYF
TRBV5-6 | CASSLGTGGRPLHF
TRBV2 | CASSEQTAEAFF
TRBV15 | CATSSDAATDTQYF
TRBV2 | CASSEHITYQETQYF
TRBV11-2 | CASSPNRGEQYF
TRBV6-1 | CASSGLAGGNTGELFF
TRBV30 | CAWRRDRGQSSPLHF
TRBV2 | CASSEDSYSNQPQHF
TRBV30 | CAWNTGTGERVSEKLFF
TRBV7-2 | CASSSGQGQIEAFF
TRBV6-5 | CASTPGQGNYGYTF
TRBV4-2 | CASSQDIRGTGIYEQYF
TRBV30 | CAWRRDRPYGYTF
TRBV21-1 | CASSKVVPLYREGVRAKNIQYF
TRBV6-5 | CASSYSGLAEDTQYF
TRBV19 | CASTIGGGGYNEQFF
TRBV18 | CASSPRRGFDTGELFF
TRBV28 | CASSLGDRGQETQYF
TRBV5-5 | CASSLNKGNNEQYF
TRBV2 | CASRGQTSGGTEAFF
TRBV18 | CASSPPRGRTEAFF
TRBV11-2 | CASSSDRDITYEQYF
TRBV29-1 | CSAWRGWGTEAFF
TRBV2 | CASTPGHNYGYTF
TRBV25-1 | CASRGTGISYNEQFF
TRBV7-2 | CASSQRGGRYNEQFF
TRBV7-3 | CASSPRDILNTEAFF
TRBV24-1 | CATMRTGTNTGELFF
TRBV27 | CASSLSGQGVREQYF
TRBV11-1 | CASSLSGGDYYEQYF
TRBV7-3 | CASSLKGGNTEAFF
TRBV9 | CASSVLAGGAQETQYF
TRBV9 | CASSFSGTPTDTQYF
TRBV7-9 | CASSLDGQSNQPQHF